This T cell receptor beta chain was profiled in a study of CD8 T cells in ankylosing spondylitis. Overall study results and limits: Ankylosing spondylitis blood seemed to carry a telltale TCR beta motif made of eight or nine highly homologous variants.

CDR1 MNHNS and CDR2 SASEGT come from the germline V gene. The trim removed 6 bases at V and 9 bases at J, leaving 14 bases unmatched. The length of the CDR3 is 15 residues. Points on this clonotype: Its antigen is still unknown.

The TCR beta libraries were generated through quantitative 5'-RACE incorporating molecular barcodes. TCRdb recomputed calls from the 5' RACE reads with MiXCR, one row per CDR3 protein. The data show hundreds of thousands of distinct CDR3 sequences, roughly a sixth seen once. Material: blood, either unsorted or a sorted T cell fraction (not recorded which). The chain joins TRBV6-1 to TRBJ1-5; 7 positions match TRBD1. This sequence was found in a male donor with ankylosing spondylitis. The CDR3 coding sequence is TGTGCCAGCAGCGACAGGGAGGTTTCGTTAAGGCCCCAGCATTTT. Its translation is CASSDREVSLRPQHF.